This T cell receptor (beta chain) came from a study of T cell responses to AZD1222 COVID-19 vaccine listed by TCRdb under 2021. Background on the whole study: TCR sequencing covered roughly 230 trial participants: roughly 200 given two doses of AZD1222 and about 26 given two doses of MenACWY control vaccine. Trial participants were enrolled into age subgroups of 18-55, 56-69 and 70-plus years, which contained approximately 150, 30 and 60 TCR-sequenced participants, respectively. The paper's findings and limits, for the study overall: Spike-specific TCR breadth and depth rose significantly after two AZD1222 doses compared with day 0 and with MenACWY recipients. Vaccine-associated CD4 TCRs spanned the whole spike protein, with dominant responses in regions 160-218 and 743-854. The 56-69-year group was small, and its depth increase did not reach significance, likely because of low power. Conclusions about previously exposed vaccinees were limited because only six AZD1222 recipients were SARS-CoV-2 seropositive at baseline. Participants were mostly white British, with more females than males. The authors suggested clonal diversity may have been underestimated. Reportedly, almost half of the unique spike-specific TCRs recognized epitopes lying outside the regions that are mutated in the B.1.351 and B.1.1.7 variants. No day 14 peak-response samples were available, so repertoires were characterized only after the peak T cell response.

The meaning of the sample's time point label: about 28 days (+/-7) after the second vaccine dose. AZD1222 recipients whose second dose came at about 4 weeks and those whose second dose came at about 12 weeks were combined into one group, since spike-specific TCR depth and breadth did not differ between the two schedules. Vaccinee samples were obtained from the UK trials COV001 and COV002, which included a single-blind randomized controlled phase 2/3 trial of AZD1222 (ChAdOx1 nCoV-19) in healthy adults. Trial participant PBMC samples were collected at day 0 and day 28 after the second dose for TCRbeta chain sequencing. The CDR3 regions of human TCRbeta chains were analyzed by immunosequencing. Processing in the source paper ran as follows. Repertoire TCRs were matched against a reference library of SARS-CoV-2-specific TCRs generated with the MIRA antigen-specificity platform. Breadth was defined as the fraction of unique TCRs that were SARS-CoV-2-associated. Depth was defined as the fraction of total T cells that were SARS-CoV-2-associated. Using the MIRA data, each spike-specific TCR was mapped to the spike region that the TCR reacts to and placed in a CD4 or CD8 class. Log10-transformed breadth and depth values were compared by one-way ANOVA with Sidak's multiple comparisons tests. This is the immuneACCESS table as TCRdb keeps it, with only in-frame sequences that have V and J called. A part of the clones is gone; compared with another copy, unresolved V genes explain less than half, and the rest is unexplained. From that table come the V and J calls and clone size; the DNA was used to work out D and trimming. Within this sample are under 150,000 clones, with about 91% of them counted one time only. The top ten hold approximately 2% of the sample.

This clone has a single count. No antigen is known for it. Within one base of it there is no much larger clone, and no base qualities were kept. V gives up 4 bases and J gives up 2 bases, and the segment between their germline ends measures 11 bases. The CDR3 holds 14 amino acids from the cysteine to the phenylalanine. Just CDR3 DNA is preserved here, 42 bases in frame from base 1. The germline V gene gives CDR1 as KGHSH and CDR2 as LQKENI. Here the sequenced sample was peripheral blood, taken 28 days after the second AZD1222 dose. The receptor's source is an adult who received the AZD1222 COVID-19 vaccine. The chain uses TRBV18 and TRBJ1-2, with the D segment identity uncertain. CDR3 protein: CASSLVEANYGYTF. The DNA reads as follows: TGTGCCAGCTCACTTGTCGAAGCGAACTATGGCTACACCTTC.